There are a few counts of the clone carrying this T cell receptor beta chain. Primers: 60 Vbeta forward and 13 Jbeta reverse. The data were produced by immunoSEQ multiplex PCR, yet TCRdb's version contains in-frame clones alone and is incomplete. The sample has around 100,000 clones; roughly 70% are singletons. The entry originates in a study of cytomegalovirus exposure and HLA in healthy donors. Study-wide background: Earlier, 110 million or so unique TCR beta sequences were recovered from approximately 180 million T cells by an analysis.

CDR3 length: 15 amino acids. The V segment lost 1 base and the J segment 7 bases; nucleotides outside the gene matches: 5. Germline V CDR1 and CDR2: LGHNA, YNFKEQ. The chain has TRBV4-2 and TRBJ1-4, with TRBD1 identical over 8 bases. This receptor was obtained from a man younger than 30 in good health and CMV-seropositive. The sequencing input was PBMCs. This CDR3 is CASSQAWTGTEKLFF. The CDR3, as DNA: TGTGCCAGCAGCCAAGCGTGGACAGGGACTGAAAAACTGTTTTTT.